This TCR beta chain was retrieved from a study of response to subunit inactivated influenza vaccine (dated by TCRdb to the late 2010s). In the study overall: To follow how T cells responded to a trivalent subunit inactivated influenza vaccine, the researchers relied on deep quantitative profiling of the T cell receptor repertoire. What the study reported, not specific to this receptor: The authors proposed that each seasonal influenza vaccination may bring in only a limited number of new T cells.

Counted from cysteine to phenylalanine, this CDR3 has 14 amino acids. Of all the DNA, just the CDR3 is kept, 42 bases in frame from base 1. Reading the germline V gene gives CDR1 SQVTM and CDR2 ANQGSEA. Trimming takes 0 bases from V and 1 base from J, and the germline ends sit 9 bases apart. Library prep was done by RT-PCR. The reads were generated on an Illumina HiSeq 2500. The raw public reads went through TCRdb reprocessing: fastp at Q25, MiXCR clone calling, in-frame beta chains kept. Records with the same CDR3 protein are collapsed into one entry carrying the most frequent genes and DNA. Recorded for this sample are fewer than 200,000 distinct CDR3 sequences; around 9% of them occurred a single time. Roughly a tenth of the sample comes from the top ten. At least ten counts were recorded for this clonotype. Its antigen specificity is not known. Base qualities are not recorded, but no much larger clone differs from it by a single base.

Sequencing used non-naive T cells sorted from PBMCs, obtained on the day of vaccination. The cell subset or site label on this specimen signifies: memory T cell fraction. The V and J segments used are TRBV29-1 and TRBJ1-1; TRBD1 is a possible D gene, resting on 5 matching bases. The clonotype was recovered from a middle-aged man who received an inactivated influenza vaccine. Donor details come from another sample of the same person, matched by shared clones. The nucleotides are TGCAGCGTTGAAGATTTTCAGGGGAACACTGAAGCTTTCTTT. The resulting protein is CSVEDFQGNTEAFF. The full variable domain, with segments outside the CDR3 supplied by the reference TRBV29-1 and TRBJ1-1 proteins, appears as SAVISQKPSRDICQRGTSLTIQCQVDSQVTMMFWYRQQPGQSLTLIATANQGSEATYESGFVIDKFPISRPNLTFSTLTVSNMSPEDSSIYLCSVEDFQGNTEAFFGQGTRLTVV.